Listed below are T cell receptor beta chains from one sample, sequenced in a study of shared clonotypes between healthy human individuals. Libraries were prepared by immunoSEQ multiplex PCR; TCRdb keeps only in-frame clonotypes and omits some of them. The sample contains roughly 700,000 clones, roughly 70% of which appear only once. Sequenced sample: memory CD4+ T cells sorted from blood. These receptors were collected from a woman between 25 and 40 years old in good health. Both conserved end residues are part of each CDR3. Fields, in order: J gene, clone size, CDR3 length, D gene, V gene, CDR3 protein, CDR3 DNA. The D gene is left open where the match is weak. A row's size may be missing; if present it is once, few, many or a size class.

TRBJ1-3,-,15,TRBD1,TRBV5-1,CASSNTGVFGNTIYF,TGCGCCAGCAGCAACACAGGGGTCTTCGGAAACACCATATATTTT
TRBJ2-3,-,11,-,TRBV28,CASSFRAGQYF,TGTGCCAGCAGTTTCCGGGCGGGGCAGTATTTT
TRBJ1-2,few,12,-,TRBV14,CASSQMGGRYTF,TGTGCCAGCAGCCAGATGGGTGGGCGCTACACCTTC
TRBJ2-1,-,15,-,TRBV28,CASSLGGVIGNEQFF,TGTGCCAGCAGTTTGGGAGGAGTCATTGGGAATGAGCAGTTCTTC
TRBJ1-3,-,13,-,TRBV5-5,CASSWEQGNTIYF,TGTGCCAGCAGTTGGGAGCAAGGAAACACCATATATTTT
TRBJ2-3,-,16,TRBD2,TRBV5-4,CASSLGAGVGSDTQYF,TGTGCCAGCAGCTTAGGAGCGGGAGTGGGGTCAGATACGCAGTATTTT
TRBJ1-4,-,14,-,TRBV5-1,CASSLYQGREKLFF,TGCGCCAGCAGCTTGTATCAGGGGCGTGAAAAACTGTTTTTT
TRBJ2-5,-,13,TRBD2,TRBV5-1,CASSSWGGETQYF,TGCGCCAGCAGCTCGTGGGGGGGAGAGACCCAGTACTTC
TRBJ2-5,once,16,TRBD1,TRBV2,CASSERGQGRGETQYF,TGTGCCAGCAGTGAAAGAGGACAGGGGAGGGGAGAGACCCAGTACTTC
TRBJ2-3,few,15,-,TRBV11-2,CASSPGTPRTDTQYF,TGTGCCAGCAGCCCAGGGACACCCCGCACAGATACGCAGTATTTT
TRBJ2-2,-,16,TRBD2,TRBV5-1,CASSLRTSDLTGELFF,TGCGCCAGCAGCTTGAGGACTAGCGATTTAACCGGGGAGCTGTTTTTT
TRBJ2-5,-,15,TRBD1,TRBV28,CASSSTGTGTETQYF,TGTGCCAGCAGTTCAACCGGGACAGGGACAGAGACCCAGTACTTC
TRBJ1-1,-,15,-,TRBV5-4,CASSLGGVMNTEAFF,TGTGCCAGCAGCCTAGGGGGGGTCATGAACACTGAAGCTTTCTTT
TRBJ1-2,once,11,-,TRBV20-1,CSARASYGYTF,TGCAGTGCTAGAGCCAGCTATGGCTACACCTTC
TRBJ1-1,-,14,-,TRBV10-1,CASSEQGGKTEAFF,TGCGCCAGCAGTGAGCAAGGGGGAAAGACTGAAGCTTTCTTT
TRBJ2-3,few,14,TRBD2,TRBV5-1,CASSLAGGPDTQYF,TGCGCCAGCAGCTTAGCGGGAGGGCCAGATACGCAGTATTTT
TRBJ1-1,-,13,TRBD1,TRBV18,CASSPGTGQDPFF,TGTGCCAGCTCCCCCGGAACGGGACAGGATCCTTTCTTT
TRBJ1-1,-,13,-,TRBV19,CASSAYGVTEAFF,TGTGCCAGTAGTGCCTACGGGGTCACTGAAGCTTTCTTT
TRBJ2-3,-,15,-,TRBV30,CAWSLSPSSTDTQYF,TGTGCCTGGAGTCTCTCCCCTAGCAGCACAGATACGCAGTATTTT
TRBJ2-2,-,12,-,TRBV7-9,CASSPEVGELFF,TGTGCCAGCAGCCCAGAGGTGGGGGAGCTGTTTTTT
TRBJ2-1,-,17,TRBD1,TRBV11-1,CASSLDTGTGGYNEQFF,TGTGCCAGCAGCTTAGATACCGGGACAGGGGGTTACAATGAGCAGTTCTTC
TRBJ1-2,once,14,-,TRBV18,CASSPEAGNSGYTF,TGTGCCAGCTCACCGGAGGCAGGGAACTCTGGCTACACCTTC
TRBJ2-3,-,12,-,TRBV5-1,CASSQGRDTQYF,TGCGCCAGCAGCCAGGGGAGAGATACGCAGTATTTT
TRBJ1-3,few,14,-,TRBV5-1,CASSPGTSGNTIYF,TGCGCCAGCAGCCCGGGTACCTCTGGAAACACCATATATTTT
TRBJ2-1,-,16,TRBD2,TRBV6-6,CASSYSNLAAYNEQFF,TGTGCCAGCAGTTACTCGAACCTAGCGGCCTACAATGAGCAGTTCTTC
TRBJ1-5,-,15,-,TRBV28,CASSPLMDSNQPQHF,TGTGCCAGCAGTCCACTTATGGATTCCAATCAGCCCCAGCATTTT
TRBJ1-2,-,14,-,TRBV5-4,CASSGIEGFYGYTF,TGTGCCAGCAGCGGGATTGAGGGGTTCTATGGCTACACCTTC